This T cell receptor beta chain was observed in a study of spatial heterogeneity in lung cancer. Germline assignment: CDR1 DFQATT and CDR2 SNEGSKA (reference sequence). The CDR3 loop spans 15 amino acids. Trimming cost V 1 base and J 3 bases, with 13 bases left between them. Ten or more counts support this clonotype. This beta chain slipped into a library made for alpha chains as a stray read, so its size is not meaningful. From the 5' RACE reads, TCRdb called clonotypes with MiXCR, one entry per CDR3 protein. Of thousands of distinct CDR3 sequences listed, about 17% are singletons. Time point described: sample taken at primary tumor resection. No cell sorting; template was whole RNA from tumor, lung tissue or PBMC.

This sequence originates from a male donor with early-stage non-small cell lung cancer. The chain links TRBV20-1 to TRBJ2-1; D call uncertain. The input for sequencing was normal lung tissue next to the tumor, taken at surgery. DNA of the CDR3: TGCAGTGCTAGAGGGTTGGGTAGTAACTACAATGAGCAGTTCTTC. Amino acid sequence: CSARGLGSNYNEQFF.